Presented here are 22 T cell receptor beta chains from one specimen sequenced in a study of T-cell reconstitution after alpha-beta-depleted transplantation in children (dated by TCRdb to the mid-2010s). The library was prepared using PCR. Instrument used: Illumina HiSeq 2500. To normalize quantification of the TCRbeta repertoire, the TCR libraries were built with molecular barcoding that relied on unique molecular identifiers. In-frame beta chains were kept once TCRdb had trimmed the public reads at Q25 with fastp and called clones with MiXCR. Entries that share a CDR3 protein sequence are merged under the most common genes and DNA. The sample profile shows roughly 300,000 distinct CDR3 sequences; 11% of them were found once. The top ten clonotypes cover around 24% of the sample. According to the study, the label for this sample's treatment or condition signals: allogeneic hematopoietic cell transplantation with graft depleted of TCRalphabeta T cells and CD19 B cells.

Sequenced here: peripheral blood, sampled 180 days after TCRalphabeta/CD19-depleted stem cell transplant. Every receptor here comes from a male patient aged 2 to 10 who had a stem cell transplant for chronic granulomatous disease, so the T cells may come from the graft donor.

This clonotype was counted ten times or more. CDR3 region: CSVAGGGTLNEQFF. CDR3 DNA: TGCAGCGTAGCCGGGGGGGGGACCCTGAATGAGCAGTTCTTC. V is TRBV29-1 and J is TRBJ2-1; 8 positions match TRBD2. The V gene's germline CDR1 is SQVTM and CDR2 ANQGSEA. V lost 6 bases to trimming and J lost 7 bases; unmatched junction nucleotides: 11. The CDR3 loop spans 14 amino acids.

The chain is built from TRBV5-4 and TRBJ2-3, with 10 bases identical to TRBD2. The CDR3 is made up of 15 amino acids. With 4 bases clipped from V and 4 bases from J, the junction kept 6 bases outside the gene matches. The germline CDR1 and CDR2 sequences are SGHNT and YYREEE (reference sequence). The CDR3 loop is CASSGLLAGADTQYF. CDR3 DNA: TGTGCCAGCAGCGGCCTTCTAGCGGGAGCAGATACGCAGTATTTT.

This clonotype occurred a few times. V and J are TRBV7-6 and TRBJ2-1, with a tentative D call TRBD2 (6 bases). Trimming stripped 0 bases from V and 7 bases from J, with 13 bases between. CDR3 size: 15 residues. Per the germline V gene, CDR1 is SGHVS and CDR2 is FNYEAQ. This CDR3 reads CASSLAGGIGNEQFF. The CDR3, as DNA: TGTGCCAGCAGCTTAGCTGGCGGGATAGGGAATGAGCAGTTCTTC. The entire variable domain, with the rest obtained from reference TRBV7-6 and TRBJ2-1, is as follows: GAGVSQSPRYKVTKRGQDVALRCDPISGHVSLYWYRQALGQGPEFLTYFNYEAQQDKSGLPNDRFSAERPEGSISTLTIQRTEQRDSAMYRCASSLAGGIGNEQFFGPGTRLTVL.

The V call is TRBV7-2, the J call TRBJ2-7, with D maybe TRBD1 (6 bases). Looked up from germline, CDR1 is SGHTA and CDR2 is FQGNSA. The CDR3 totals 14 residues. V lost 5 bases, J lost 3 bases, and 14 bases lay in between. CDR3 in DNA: TGTGCCAGCAGCATGCTGACAGGCCACTACGAGCAGTACTTC. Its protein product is CASSMLTGHYEQYF.

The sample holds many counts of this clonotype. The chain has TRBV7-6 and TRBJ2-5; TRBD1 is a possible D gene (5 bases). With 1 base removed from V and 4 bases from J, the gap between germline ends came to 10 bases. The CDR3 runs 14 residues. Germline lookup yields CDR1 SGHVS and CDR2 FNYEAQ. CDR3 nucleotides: TGTGCCAGCAGCTTAGGGCCAGGGTCAGAGACCCAGTACTTC. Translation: CASSLGPGSETQYF.

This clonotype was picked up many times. CDR3 coding DNA: TGTGCCAGCAGTGGTACAGGGGGCGAGTTCTTC. Its protein is CASSGTGGEFF. The rearrangement joins TRBV12-3 or TRBV12-4 to TRBJ2-1, with TRBD1 matching over 9 bases. The CDR3 totals 11 residues. Trimming cost V 5 bases and J 14 bases; bases outside gene matches: 4.

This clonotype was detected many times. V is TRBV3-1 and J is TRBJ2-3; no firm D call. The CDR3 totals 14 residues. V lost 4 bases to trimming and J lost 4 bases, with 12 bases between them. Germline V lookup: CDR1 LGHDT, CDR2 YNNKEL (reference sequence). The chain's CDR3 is CASSPANAADTQYF. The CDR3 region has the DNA TGTGCCAGCAGCCCCGCTAATGCTGCAGATACGCAGTATTTT.

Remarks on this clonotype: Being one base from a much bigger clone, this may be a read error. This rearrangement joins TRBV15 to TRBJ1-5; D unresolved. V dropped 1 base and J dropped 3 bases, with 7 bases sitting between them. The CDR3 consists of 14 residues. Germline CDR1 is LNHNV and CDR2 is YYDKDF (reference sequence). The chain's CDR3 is CATSRVGHNQPQHF. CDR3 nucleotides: TGTGCCACCAGCAGAGTTGGCCACAATCAGCCCCAGCATTTT.

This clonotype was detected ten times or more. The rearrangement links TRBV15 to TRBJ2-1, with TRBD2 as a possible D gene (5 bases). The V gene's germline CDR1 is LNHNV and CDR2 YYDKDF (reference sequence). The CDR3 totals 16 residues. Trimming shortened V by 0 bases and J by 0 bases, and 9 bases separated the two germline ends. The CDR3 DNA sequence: TGTGCCACCAGCAGAGATCCGGCGGGCTCCTACAATGAGCAGTTCTTC. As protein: CATSRDPAGSYNEQFF.

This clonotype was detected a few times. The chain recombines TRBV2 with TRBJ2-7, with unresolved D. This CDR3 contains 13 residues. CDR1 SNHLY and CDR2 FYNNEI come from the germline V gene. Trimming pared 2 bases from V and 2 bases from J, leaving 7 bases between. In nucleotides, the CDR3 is TGTGCCAGCAGTGAAATCCGGGCCTACGAGCAGTACTTC. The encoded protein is CASSEIRAYEQYF.

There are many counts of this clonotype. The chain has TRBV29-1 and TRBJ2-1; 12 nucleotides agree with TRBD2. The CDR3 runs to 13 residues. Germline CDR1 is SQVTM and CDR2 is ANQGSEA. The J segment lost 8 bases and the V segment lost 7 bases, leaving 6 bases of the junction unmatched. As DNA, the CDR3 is TGCAGCGGCCTAGCGGGAGGGCCTTATGAGCAGTTCTTC. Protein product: CSGLAGGPYEQFF.

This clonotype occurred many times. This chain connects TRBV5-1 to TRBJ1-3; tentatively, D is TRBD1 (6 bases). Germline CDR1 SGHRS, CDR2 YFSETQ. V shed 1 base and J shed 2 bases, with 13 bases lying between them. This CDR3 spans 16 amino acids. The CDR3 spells CASSLTTGIPGNTIYF. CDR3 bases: TGCGCCAGCAGCTTGACTACAGGGATTCCTGGAAACACCATATATTTT.

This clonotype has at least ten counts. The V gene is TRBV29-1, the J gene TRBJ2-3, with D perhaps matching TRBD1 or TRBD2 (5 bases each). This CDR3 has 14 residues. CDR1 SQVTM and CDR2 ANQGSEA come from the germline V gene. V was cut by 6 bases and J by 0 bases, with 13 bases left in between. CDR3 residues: CSVTGTFSTDTQYF. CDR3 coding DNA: TGCAGCGTCACCGGGACCTTCAGCACAGATACGCAGTATTTT.

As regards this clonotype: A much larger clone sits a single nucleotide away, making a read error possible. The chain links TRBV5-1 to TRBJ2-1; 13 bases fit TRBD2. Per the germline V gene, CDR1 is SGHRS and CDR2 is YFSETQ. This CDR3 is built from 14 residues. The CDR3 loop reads CAGSRTSGGYEQFF. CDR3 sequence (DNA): TGCGCCGGCAGTAGGACTAGCGGGGGTTATGAGCAGTTCTTC.

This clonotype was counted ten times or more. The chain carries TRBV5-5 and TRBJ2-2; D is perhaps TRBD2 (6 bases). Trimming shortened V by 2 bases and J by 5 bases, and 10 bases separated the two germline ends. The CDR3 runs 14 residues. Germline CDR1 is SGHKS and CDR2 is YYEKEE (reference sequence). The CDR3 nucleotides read TGTGCCAGCAGCTTCGGAGGGTATACCGGGGAGCTGTTTTTT. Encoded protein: CASSFGGYTGELFF.

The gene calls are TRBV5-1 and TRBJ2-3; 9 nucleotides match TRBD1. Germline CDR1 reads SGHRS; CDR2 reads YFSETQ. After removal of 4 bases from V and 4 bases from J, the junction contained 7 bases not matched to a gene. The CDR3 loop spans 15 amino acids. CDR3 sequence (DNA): TGCGCCAGCAGCGGCGGGACAGGGCCAGCAGATACGCAGTATTTT. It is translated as CASSGGTGPADTQYF.

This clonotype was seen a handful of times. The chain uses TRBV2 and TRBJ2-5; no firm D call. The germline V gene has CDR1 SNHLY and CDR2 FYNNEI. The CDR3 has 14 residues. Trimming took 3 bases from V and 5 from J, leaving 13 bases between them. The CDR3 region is CASSDGPDWETQYF. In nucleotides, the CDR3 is TGTGCCAGCAGTGATGGACCAGACTGGGAGACCCAGTACTTC.

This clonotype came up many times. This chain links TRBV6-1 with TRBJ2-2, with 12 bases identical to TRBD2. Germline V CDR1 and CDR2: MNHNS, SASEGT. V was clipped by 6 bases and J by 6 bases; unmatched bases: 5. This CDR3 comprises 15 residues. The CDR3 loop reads CASRPSGGAAGELFF. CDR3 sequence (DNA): TGTGCCAGCAGACCTAGCGGGGGGGCCGCCGGGGAGCTGTTTTTT.

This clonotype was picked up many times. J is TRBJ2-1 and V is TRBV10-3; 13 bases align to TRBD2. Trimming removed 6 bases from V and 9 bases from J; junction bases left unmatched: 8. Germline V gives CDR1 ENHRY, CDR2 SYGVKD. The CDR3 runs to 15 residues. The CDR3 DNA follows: TGTGCCATCAGCGAACTAGCGGGAGGGCCTAGTGAGCAGTTCTTC. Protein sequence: CAISELAGGPSEQFF.

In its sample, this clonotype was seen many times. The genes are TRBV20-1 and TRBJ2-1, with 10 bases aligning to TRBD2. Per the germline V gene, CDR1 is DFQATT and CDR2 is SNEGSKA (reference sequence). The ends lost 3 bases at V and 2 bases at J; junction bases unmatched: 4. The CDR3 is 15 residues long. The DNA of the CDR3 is TGCAGTGCTAGGGCAACTAGCGGGACCTACAATGAGCAGTTCTTC. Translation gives CSARATSGTYNEQFF.

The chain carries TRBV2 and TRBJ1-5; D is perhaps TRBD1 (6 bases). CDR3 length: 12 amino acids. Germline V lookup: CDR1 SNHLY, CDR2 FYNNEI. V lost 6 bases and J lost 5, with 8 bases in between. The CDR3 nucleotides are TGTGCCAGCAGGGACAGTGATCAGCCCCAGCATTTT. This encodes CASRDSDQPQHF.

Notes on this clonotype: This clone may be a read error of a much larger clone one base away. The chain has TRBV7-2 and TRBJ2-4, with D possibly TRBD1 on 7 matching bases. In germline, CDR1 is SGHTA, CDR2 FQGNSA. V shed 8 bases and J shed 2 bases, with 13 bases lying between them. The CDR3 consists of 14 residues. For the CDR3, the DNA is TGTGCCAGCGGGGCGGGACAGTCCAAAAACATTCAGTACTTC. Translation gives CASGAGQSKNIQYF.